A single sample is the source of the 19 T cell receptor beta chains below, sequenced in a study of blood T cell repertoires in COVID-19. TCRdb's table, derived via immunoSEQ multiplex PCR, lists solely in-frame clones and lacks some. The data contain about 330,000 clones, roughly 88% of them singletons. The sample was peripheral blood. The origin of the receptors is a woman aged 45-65 years with active or convalescent COVID-19.

The chain uses TRBV7-9 and TRBJ1-5, with D perhaps TRBD1 (6 bases). Per germline, CDR1 SEHNR and CDR2 FQNEAQ (reference sequence). V gave up 4 bases and J gave up 0 bases, with 13 bases separating them. The CDR3 loop spans 16 amino acids. The CDR3 DNA reads TGTGCCAGCAGCTCGGGGCAGGGGTATAGCAATCAGCCCCAGCATTTT. It encodes CASSSGQGYSNQPQHF. The whole variable domain, remainder taken from reference TRBV7-9 and TRBJ1-5, is DTGVSQNPRHKITKRGQNVTFRCDPISEHNRLYWYRQTLGQGPEFLTYFQNEAQLEKSRLLSDRFSAERPKGSFSTLEIQRTEQGDSAMYLCASSSGQGYSNQPQHFGDGTRLSIL.

The V gene is TRBV6-5, the J gene TRBJ1-1, with a weak D call TRBD1 (5 bases). Germline values: CDR1 MNHEY, CDR2 SVGAGI. The CDR3 runs 12 residues. Trimming removed 9 bases from V and 0 bases from J, with 8 bases in between. The CDR3 DNA is TGTGCCAGTGGACACATGAACACTGAAGCTTTCTTT. This translates into CASGHMNTEAFF.

In this sample, this clone turned up a few times. The chain employs TRBV30 and TRBJ2-2, with no clear D. Germline CDR1 GTSNPN, CDR2 SVGIG (reference sequence). This CDR3 is 12 amino acids long. Trimming removed 2 bases from V and 3 bases from J, with 4 bases in between. Here the CDR3 reads CAWSLYTGELFF. CDR3 nucleotide sequence: TGTGCCTGGAGTTTATACACCGGGGAGCTGTTTTTT.

This chain links TRBV30 with TRBJ1-5; the D gene is possibly TRBD1 (5 bases). The V gene lost 0 bases and the J gene lost 7 bases, with 16 bases spanning the gap. Germline CDR1 GTSNPN, CDR2 SVGIG (reference sequence). This CDR3 is built from 15 residues. The CDR3 DNA sequence: TGTGCCTGGAGTGTACAGGACGGTAGGAAACAGCCCCAGCATTTT. Protein sequence: CAWSVQDGRKQPQHF.

The gene calls are TRBV14 and TRBJ1-6; TRBD1 aligns across 10 bases. The CDR3 totals 18 residues. Germline loops: CDR1 SGHDN, CDR2 FVKESK. V shed 2 bases and J 1 base; nucleotides not matched to a gene: 5. The CDR3 DNA follows: TGTGCCAGCAGCCAAAGGGACAGGGGTTTGTCCTATAATTCACCCCTCCACTTT. Its translation is CASSQRDRGLSYNSPLHF.

CDR3 sequence (DNA): TGTGCCAGCAGCTTGCAAGGGGGCGGTACCGGTGAGCAGTTCTTC. It encodes CASSLQGGGTGEQFF. The gene calls are TRBV5-5 and TRBJ2-1; 7 nucleotides line up with TRBD1. Unmatched junction bases numbered 10, after V lost 1 base and J lost 9 bases. The CDR3 covers 15 residues. Germline V gene lookup returns CDR1 SGHKS and CDR2 YYEKEE (reference sequence).

J is TRBJ1-1 and V is TRBV19; 8 bases are shared with TRBD1. The CDR3 is made up of 14 amino acids. The germline CDR1 and CDR2 sequences are LNHDA and SQIVND (reference sequence). V lost 8 bases to trimming and J lost 4 bases; unmatched junction nucleotides: 9. The chain's CDR3 is CASGQTGGATEAFF. The CDR3 coding sequence is TGTGCCAGTGGACAAACAGGGGGGGCCACTGAAGCTTTCTTT.

In nucleotides, the CDR3 is TGTGCCAGCAGTTATATCACTGAAGCTTTCTTT. It yields the protein CASSYITEAFF. The V gene is TRBV12-3 or TRBV12-4, the J gene TRBJ1-1; D is uncertain. Trimming removed 4 bases from V and 4 bases from J, with 4 bases in between. This CDR3 is 11 amino acids long.

This clone has at least ten counts. This rearrangement joins TRBV18 to TRBJ2-7; 7 positions match TRBD2. Germline CDR1 and CDR2: KGHSH and LQKENI. Trimming removed 4 bases from V and 3 bases from J; junction bases left unmatched: 9. The CDR3 totals 15 residues. DNA of the CDR3: TGTGCCAGCTCACTTGCGGGGGTTGGGGGCTACGAGCAGTACTTC. This encodes CASSLAGVGGYEQYF.

This chain links TRBV29-1 with TRBJ2-7; tentative D call: TRBD1 (5 bases). Looked up from germline, CDR1 is SQVTM and CDR2 is ANQGSEA. V lost 4 bases, J lost 2 bases, and 12 bases lay in between. The CDR3 totals 13 residues. The CDR3 region has the DNA TGCAGCGTTGTCCAGGACAATACCTACGAGCAGTACTTC. Protein product: CSVVQDNTYEQYF.

The chain employs TRBV2 and TRBJ2-7; 10 nucleotides agree with TRBD1. V dropped 0 bases and J dropped 6; count of bases not matched to a gene: 5. The CDR3 is 15 amino acids. CDR1 and CDR2 (germline): SNHLY, FYNNEI. The CDR3 coding sequence is TGTGCCAGCAGTGAAGCCGGGACAGGGGAACGCGAGCAGTACTTC. Its protein is CASSEAGTGEREQYF.

CDR3 DNA sequence: TGTGCCAGCAGCTTAGACCCCAGCAGGGGGCATGGCTACACCTTC. It codes for CASSLDPSRGHGYTF. The gene calls are TRBV7-2 and TRBJ1-2, with 8 bases identical to TRBD1. Germline loops: CDR1 SGHTA, CDR2 FQGNSA. CDR3 length equals 15 residues. V shed 1 base, J shed 6 bases, and the junction held 7 bases outside the gene matches.

The chain joins TRBV7-3 to TRBJ2-1; 9 nucleotides match TRBD2. The CDR3 is 17 residues long. Germline V gene data show CDR1 as SGHTA and CDR2 as FQGTGA. V was clipped by 5 bases and J by 4 bases; unmatched bases: 12. CDR3: CASSPVAREGLYNEQFF. Here the CDR3 DNA reads TGTGCCAGCAGCCCAGTAGCGCGGGAGGGTTTGTACAATGAGCAGTTCTTC.

This clone has only a few counts. This sequence joins TRBV7-3 and TRBJ2-2, with D possibly TRBD2 on 5 matching bases. The CDR3 totals 16 residues. V was pared by 6 bases and J by 0 bases, with 14 bases between. Germline values: CDR1 SGHTA, CDR2 FQGTGA. The CDR3 DNA is TGTGCCAGCAGGAAACCCGGGAATACGAACACCGGGGAGCTGTTTTTT. It is translated as CASRKPGNTNTGELFF.

J is TRBJ1-1 and V is TRBV6-2 or TRBV6-3, with TRBD1 matching 7 bases. Germline CDR1 is MNHEY and CDR2 is SVGEGT. With 2 bases clipped from V and 5 bases from J, the junction kept 11 bases outside the gene matches. The CDR3 has 16 amino acids. This CDR3 reads CASSYSPEGARTEAFF. Here the CDR3 DNA reads TGTGCCAGCAGTTACAGCCCCGAGGGGGCTAGAACTGAAGCTTTCTTT.

This clone was observed a few times. The chain couples TRBV30 to TRBJ1-5, with D possibly TRBD1 on 6 matching bases. This CDR3 is built from 13 residues. V lost 1 base and J lost 5, with 9 bases in between. From germline, CDR1 is GTSNPN and CDR2 SVGIG (reference sequence). The CDR3 nucleotides are TGTGCCTGGAGTGCCGGACAGCATCAGCCCCAGCATTTT. It encodes CAWSAGQHQPQHF.

This clone was detected only a few times. V usage is TRBV10-3 and J usage is TRBJ2-7; 8 nucleotides align to TRBD2. This CDR3 spans 14 amino acids. Germline-derived CDR1 and CDR2 are ENHRY and SYGVKD. V lost 10 bases and J lost 3; bases outside the gene matches: 11. CDR3 sequence: CATAGTSTGYEQYF. CDR3 in DNA: TGTGCCACCGCCGGGACTAGTACGGGCTACGAGCAGTACTTC.

The chain joins TRBV21-1 to TRBJ2-7; the DNA was not compared with TRBD1, the D call given in the table. TRBV21-1 is given as a pseudogene. The CDR3 is 15 residues long. The CDR3 loop is CASSKRPGQGYEQYF. The DNA of the CDR3 is TGTGCCAGCAGCAAAAGGCCTGGGCAGGGTTACGAGCAGTACTTC.

The chain is built from TRBV18 and TRBJ2-7, with TRBD1 as a possible D gene (6 bases). Germline CDR1 and CDR2: KGHSH and LQKENI. This CDR3 is 16 amino acids long. Trimming removed 3 bases from V and 1 base from J, with 16 bases in between. The CDR3 here is CASSPVQGFTSYEQYF. The CDR3 bases are TGTGCCAGCTCACCGGTCCAGGGGTTCACTTCCTACGAGCAGTACTTC.